The TCR beta chain under discussion was sequenced for a study of blood T cell repertoires in COVID-19. Study-level background: Sources were T cells, B-cell-depleted T cells, or PBMCs; the material itself was cDNA or gDNA.

Original methodology: Estimated nucleated cell counts came from reference gene primer amplification. The table came from immunoSEQ multiplex PCR; TCRdb's copy has only in-frame clones and leaves some out. That table furnishes V, J and clone size, whereas the DNA furnished D and trimming. The table lists about 110,000 clones, about 87% of them singletons. CDR1 and CDR2 (germline): SNHLY, FYNNEI. There are 16 residues in the CDR3. The V and J ends lost 5 bases and 2 bases respectively, with 16 bases between them. The chain recombines TRBV2 with TRBJ2-1; D possibly corresponds to TRBD2 (6 bases). The sequence was obtained from a woman in her fifties or sixties with acute or convalescent COVID-19. Sequenced material: peripheral blood. CDR3 coding DNA: TGTGCCAGCAGTCCCTGGACTAACAGACCCTACAATGAGCAGTTCTTC. This sequence encodes CASSPWTNRPYNEQFF.